One sample yielded the 32 T cell receptor beta chains listed below, sequenced in a study of beta chain features in type 1 diabetes. Study results and caveats: For Type 1 diabetes patients, all four CD4+ subsets carried TCRB CDR3s that were moderately but significantly shorter.

TCRB transcripts that were expressed got sequenced, as all of the isolated RNA had been reverse transcribed. The repertoire was sequenced with immunoSEQ multiplex PCR; TCRdb's copy has only in-frame clones and lacks some. There are some 700,000 clones in the sample; under 15% occur only once, and 0.022% lies in the top ten. These receptors lack a known antigen. The sequenced material came from naive CD4+ T cells from blood. The receptors were gathered from a man aged 18 to 29 with type 1 diabetes.

V usage is TRBV18 and J usage is TRBJ1-2; D might be TRBD1 (6 bases). CDR3 size: 15 residues. Trimming removed 3 bases from V and 3 bases from J, with 14 bases in between. Germline V gene lookup returns CDR1 KGHSH and CDR2 LQKENI. The CDR3 nucleotides read TGTGCCAGCTCACCTTTATCAGGGGACGACTATGGCTACACCTTC. The encoded protein is CASSPLSGDDYGYTF.

The J gene is TRBJ2-4, the V gene TRBV9; D possibly corresponds to TRBD2 (5 bases). This CDR3 has 16 residues. Germline values: CDR1 SGDLS, CDR2 YYNGEE. V was trimmed by 0 bases and J by 0 bases, leaving 10 bases between them. In nucleotides, the CDR3 is TGTGCCAGCAGCGTAGCGGGGAACTTAGCCAAAAACATTCAGTACTTC. Translation gives CASSVAGNLAKNIQYF.

This clone was counted between two and nine times. This chain connects TRBV29-1 to TRBJ2-7; a weak D match, TRBD1 (6 bases). Looked up from germline, CDR1 is SQVTM and CDR2 is ANQGSEA. The ends were cut back, 4 bases at V and 2 bases at J, with 9 bases in the middle. This CDR3 is built from 12 residues. The CDR3 nucleotides are TGCAGCGTTGCGCGGACAGCCTACGAGCAGTACTTC. It specifies CSVARTAYEQYF.

This clone occurred a few times. V and J are TRBV30 and TRBJ1-2; possibly TRBD1 for D (6 bases). Trimming removed 5 bases at V and 3 bases at J, with 7 bases between. This CDR3 has 11 residues. The germline V gene has CDR1 GTSNPN and CDR2 SVGIG (reference sequence). The CDR3 is CAWGTYYGYTF. The CDR3 nucleotides are TGTGCCTGGGGGACATACTATGGCTACACCTTC. The full variable domain, completed using reference TRBV30 and TRBJ1-2, is SQTIHQWPATLVQPVGSPLSLECTVEGTSNPNLYWYRQAAGRGLQLLFYSVGIGQISSEVPQNLSASRPQDRQFILSSKKLLLSDSGFYLCAWGTYYGYTFGSGTRLTVV.

The chain links TRBV28 to TRBJ2-7, with D hard to call. The CDR3 spans 11 residues. Trimming cost V 3 bases and J 6 bases, with 6 bases left between them. In germline, CDR1 is MDHEN, CDR2 SYDVKM. The CDR3 loop is CASSFHGEQYF. Written as DNA, the CDR3 is TGTGCCAGCAGTTTTCATGGCGAGCAGTACTTC. Full variable domain (remainder filled in from reference TRBV28 and TRBJ2-7): DVKVTQSSRYLVKRTGEKVFLECVQDMDHENMFWYRQDPGLGLRLIYFSYDVKMKEKGDIPEGYSVSREKKERFSLILESASTNQTSMYLCASSFHGEQYFGPGTRLTVT.

This clone has more than one count but fewer than ten. The chain couples TRBV7-9 to TRBJ1-2, with 7 nucleotides matching TRBD1. Germline lookup yields CDR1 SEHNR and CDR2 FQNEAQ (reference sequence). The length of the CDR3 is 15 residues. Trimming took 5 bases from V and 2 from J; bases not matched to a gene: 8. The CDR3: CASSTHRDSNYGYTF. The CDR3 coding sequence is TGTGCCAGCAGCACCCACCGGGACAGCAACTATGGCTACACCTTC.

The chain uses TRBV11-1 and TRBJ2-1; the match to TRBD2 covers 8 bases. Trimming took 10 bases from V and 3 from J; bases not matched to a gene: 8. The CDR3 contains 14 residues. The germline gives CDR1 SGHAT, CDR2 FQDESV (reference sequence). This chain's CDR3 is CATQAGASYNEQFF. The CDR3 coding sequence is TGTGCCACACAAGCGGGGGCGAGCTACAATGAGCAGTTCTTC. The full variable domain, in which reference TRBV11-1 and TRBJ2-1 provide the parts outside the CDR3, is EAEVAQSPRYKITEKSQAVAFWCDPISGHATLYWYRQILGQGPELLVQFQDESVVDDSQLPKDRFSAERLKGVDSTLKIQPAELGDSAMYLCATQAGASYNEQFFGPGTRLTVL.

J is TRBJ1-1 and V is TRBV19; D not resolved. Deletions cut 6 bases from V and 1 base from J, with 15 bases between. This CDR3 is 15 amino acids long. CDR1 and CDR2 from the germline V gene are LNHDA and SQIVND (reference sequence). CDR3 region: CASRSWIPSNTEAFF. CDR3 bases: TGTGCCAGTAGGTCGTGGATACCCTCGAACACTGAAGCTTTCTTT.

The rearrangement links TRBV14 to TRBJ2-7; D not resolved. Trimming took 4 bases from V and 4 from J, leaving 8 bases between them. Germline V gene lookup returns CDR1 SGHDN and CDR2 FVKESK. This CDR3 comprises 12 residues. CDR3 in DNA: TGTGCCAGCAGCCCCGTGGGGTACGAGCAGTACTTC. Amino acids: CASSPVGYEQYF. The full variable domain, in which reference TRBV14 and TRBJ2-7 provide the parts outside the CDR3, is EAGVTQFPSHSVIEKGQTVTLRCDPISGHDNLYWYRRVMGKEIKFLLHFVKESKQDESGMPNNRFLAERTGGTYSTLKVQPAELEDSGVYFCASSPVGYEQYFGPGTRLTVT.

A few counts support this clone. This same CDR3 is encoded by further DNA sequences in the sample. This chain connects TRBV5-1 to TRBJ2-5; D gene ambiguous. CDR3 length equals 14 residues. Trimming took off 0 bases at V and 2 bases at J, with 8 bases between the two ends. Germline CDR1 SGHRS, CDR2 YFSETQ. The DNA for the CDR3 is TGCGCCAGCAGCTTGGGGCAGTATCAAGAGACCCAGTACTTC. It encodes CASSLGQYQETQYF.

This sequence joins TRBV4-1 and TRBJ2-4; a possible D gene is TRBD1 (5 bases). The CDR3 runs to 16 residues. Trimming shortened V by 2 bases and J by 0 bases, and 11 bases separated the two germline ends. The germline V gene has CDR1 MGHRA and CDR2 YSYEKL. The chain's CDR3 is CASSQYAGLAKNIQYF. CDR3 nucleotide sequence: TGCGCCAGCAGCCAATACGCAGGGCTAGCCAAAAACATTCAGTACTTC.

This clone came up a few times. The same CDR3 is also encoded by other DNA sequences in this sample. The chain has TRBV30 and TRBJ2-5; 7 bases align to TRBD1. CDR1 is GTSNPN and CDR2 is SVGIG in the germline V gene (reference sequence). With V trimmed by 3 bases and J by 5 bases, 9 bases remained unmatched. The CDR3 length is 14 residues. This chain's CDR3 is CAWRAGTAVETQYF. For the CDR3, the DNA is TGTGCCTGGAGAGCCGGGACAGCAGTGGAGACCCAGTACTTC.

This clone was observed a few times. The chain has TRBV5-6 and TRBJ2-1; 13 bases map to TRBD2. In germline, CDR1 is SGHDT, CDR2 YYEEEE. Trimming at V came to 2 bases and at J to 6 bases, leaving 2 bases not matched to a gene. CDR3 length equals 15 residues. The CDR3 loop is CASSFRLAGGNEQFF. The DNA of the CDR3 is TGTGCCAGCAGCTTTCGACTAGCGGGGGGCAATGAGCAGTTCTTC.

The chain uses TRBV19 and TRBJ2-3; the D gene is possibly TRBD2 (5 bases). The CDR3 is made up of 15 amino acids. Germline V gives CDR1 LNHDA, CDR2 SQIVND (reference sequence). V was cut by 3 bases and J by 2 bases, with 12 bases left in between. CDR3 nucleotides: TGTGCCAGTAGTATCGGACTTTTAAACACAGATACGCAGTATTTT. Translated, it gives CASSIGLLNTDTQYF.

The chain employs TRBV11-2 and TRBJ1-2; the D is unclear. Looked up from germline, CDR1 is SGHAT and CDR2 is FQNNGV. Trimming removed 5 bases at V and 2 bases at J, with 15 bases between. The CDR3 extends over 15 amino acids. The CDR3 DNA reads as TGTGCCAGCAGCCCTCGCTGGGATCAAAACTATGGCTACACCTTC. The encoded protein is CASSPRWDQNYGYTF.

This clone was seen a handful of times. The CDR3: CASRAARTSGQETQYF. The CDR3 coding sequence is TGTGCCAGCAGGGCCGCAAGGACTAGCGGGCAAGAGACCCAGTACTTC. This chain joins TRBV11-2 and TRBJ2-5, with TRBD2 matching 11 bases. Trimming at V came to 6 bases and at J to 2 bases, leaving 8 bases not matched to a gene. CDR1 is SGHAT and CDR2 is FQNNGV in the germline V gene. The CDR3 has 16 amino acids.

This clone was seen more than once but under ten times. Other DNA sequences in the sample encode the same CDR3. The genes are TRBV10-1 and TRBJ2-3, with D unresolved. This CDR3 has 13 residues. V gave up 0 bases and J gave up 3 bases, with 4 bases separating them. From germline, CDR1 is WNHNN and CDR2 SYGVQD (reference sequence). CDR3 loop: CASSESSTDTQYF. The CDR3 nucleotides are TGCGCCAGCAGTGAGTCTTCAACAGATACGCAGTATTTT.

The rearrangement links TRBV18 to TRBJ2-1; D may match TRBD1 or TRBD2 (5 bases each). The germline gives CDR1 KGHSH, CDR2 LQKENI. This CDR3 contains 14 residues. Trimming removed 3 bases at V and 6 bases at J, with 12 bases between. CDR3 DNA: TGTGCCAGCTCACCTGGGGACCTGTCCAATGAGCAGTTCTTC. It yields the protein CASSPGDLSNEQFF.

This clone was observed a few times. CDR3 in DNA: TGTGCCAGCGCAACGGCCAGCACAGATACGCAGTATTTT. Its translation is CASATASTDTQYF. The chain uses TRBV5-5 and TRBJ2-3; D is unresolved. The germline V and J ends were trimmed by 7 bases and 0 bases, with 9 bases remaining between them. CDR1 is SGHKS, CDR2 YYEKEE, per germline (reference sequence). This CDR3 comprises 13 residues.

There are a few counts of this clone. The chain carries TRBV6-5 and TRBJ2-5; D unclear. V was clipped by 0 bases and J by 5 bases, with 10 bases between them. The CDR3 runs 14 residues. Germline CDR1 and CDR2: MNHEY and SVGAGI. CDR3 region: CASSYSGARETQYF. Here the CDR3 DNA reads TGTGCCAGCAGTTACTCAGGCGCGCGGGAGACCCAGTACTTC.

This clone appeared a few times. The chain links TRBV30 to TRBJ2-1; no reliable D call. The CDR3 is 11 residues long. The germline V gene encodes CDR1 GTSNPN and CDR2 SVGIG (reference sequence). Trimming removed 2 bases from V and 7 bases from J, with 6 bases in between. The CDR3 region is CAWSSMNEQFF. DNA for the CDR3: TGTGCCTGGAGTTCGATGAATGAGCAGTTCTTC.

The rearrangement links TRBV7-3 to TRBJ2-3, with D tentatively TRBD1 or TRBD2 (6 bases each). Germline-derived CDR1 and CDR2 are SGHTA and FQGTGA. Trimming took 3 bases from V and 1 from J, leaving 8 bases between them. The CDR3 loop spans 14 amino acids. CDR3 nucleotides: TGTGCCAGCAGCTTGGGGGGCCGCACAGATACGCAGTATTTT. Protein: CASSLGGRTDTQYF.

This clone was picked up a small number of times. A read error may account for a junction end that differs from germline. This sequence joins TRBV23-1 and TRBJ2-7; tentative D call: TRBD1 (7 bases). TRBV23-1 is flagged as an ORF with uncertain function. CDR3 size: 16 residues. CDR3 in amino acids: CASSQSEGAKSYEQYF. The CDR3 DNA follows: TGCGCCAGCAGCCAATCGGAGGGGGCTAAGTCCTACGAGCAGTACTTC.

This chain's CDR3 is CASSLSGGLETQYF. The CDR3 DNA is TGTGCCAGCAGCTTAAGCGGGGGCCTGGAGACCCAGTACTTC. V usage is TRBV7-2 and J usage is TRBJ2-5; TRBD2 matches 8 bases. Looked up from germline, CDR1 is SGHTA and CDR2 is FQGNSA. The CDR3 spans 14 residues. J lost 5 bases, V lost 2 bases, and 4 bases had no gene match.

The gene calls are TRBV6-1 and TRBJ2-7; TRBD1 aligns across 7 bases. The V gene end was trimmed by 0 bases and the J gene end by 2 bases; junction bases not matched to a gene: 4. CDR1 MNHNS and CDR2 SASEGT come from the germline V gene. The CDR3 has 15 amino acids. For the CDR3, the DNA is TGTGCCAGCAGTGAAGCAGCAGGGGGTCCCTACGAGCAGTACTTC. Translated, it gives CASSEAAGGPYEQYF.

The CDR3 DNA is TGTGCCAGCTCACCGCGGACAGGGGTTGGGGATACGCAGTATTTT. Its translation: CASSPRTGVGDTQYF. The chain has TRBV18 and TRBJ2-3, with TRBD1 identical over 9 bases. This CDR3 has 15 amino acids. V shed 3 bases, J shed 6 bases, and the junction held 7 bases outside the gene matches. Germline CDR1 and CDR2: KGHSH and LQKENI.

The V call is TRBV13, the J call TRBJ1-2, with TRBD1 as a possible D gene (5 bases). From germline, CDR1 is PRHDT and CDR2 FYEKMQ (reference sequence). V gave up 3 bases and J gave up 6 bases, with 11 bases separating them. This CDR3 contains 13 residues. The CDR3 loop reads CASSLTGGNGYTF. CDR3 bases: TGTGCCAGCAGCTTGACTGGGGGAAATGGCTACACCTTC.

The V gene is TRBV7-2, the J gene TRBJ2-2, with 8 bases identical to TRBD2. The CDR3 contains 16 residues. V was pared by 5 bases and J by 1 base, with 6 bases of the junction left unmatched. Germline CDR1 and CDR2: SGHTA and FQGNSA. CDR3 loop: CASSPQLAGNTGELFF. DNA for the CDR3: TGTGCCAGCAGCCCTCAGCTAGCGGGGAACACCGGGGAGCTGTTTTTT.

V and J are TRBV4-1 and TRBJ1-1, with unresolved D. V lost 2 bases to trimming and J lost 1 base, with 11 bases between them. Germline V gene sequence: CDR1 MGHRA, CDR2 YSYEKL. The CDR3 length is 15 residues. The chain's CDR3 is CASSQWVSQNTEAFF. In DNA form, the CDR3 reads TGCGCCAGCAGCCAATGGGTCTCCCAGAACACTGAAGCTTTCTTT.

The chain uses TRBV5-1 and TRBJ1-1; D is unclear. The germline V gene encodes CDR1 SGHRS and CDR2 YFSETQ. Deletions cut 0 bases from V and 6 bases from J, with 12 bases between. This CDR3 region has 14 residues. CDR3 sequence (DNA): TGCGCCAGCAGCTTGGAGTCAGAAATCGCTGAAGCTTTCTTT. It codes for CASSLESEIAEAFF.

This clone was observed a handful of times. The V call is TRBV6-1, the J call TRBJ2-6; 7 bases fit TRBD1. V dropped 4 bases and J dropped 0; count of bases not matched to a gene: 6. Germline CDR1 is MNHNS and CDR2 is SASEGT. This CDR3 region has 17 residues. The CDR3 coding sequence is TGTGCCAGCAGTGGACAGGGCCGGGACTCTGGGGCCAACGTCCTGACTTTC. This codes for CASSGQGRDSGANVLTF.

The sample holds one count of this clone. V and J are TRBV7-9 and TRBJ2-3, with 8 nucleotides matching TRBD2. V was clipped by 5 bases and J by 2 bases; unmatched bases: 6. Germline assignment: CDR1 SEHNR and CDR2 FQNEAQ (reference sequence). The CDR3 is 15 amino acids. The CDR3 loop reads CASSPSGGNTDTQYF. CDR3 sequence (DNA): TGTGCCAGCAGCCCATCGGGGGGGAACACAGATACGCAGTATTTT.